The T cell receptor beta chain described here comes from a study of T-cell reconstitution after alpha-beta-depleted transplantation in children. Unique molecular identifiers were incorporated during preparation of the TCRbeta library. One entry per CDR3 protein results from TCRdb running MiXCR on the PCR reads. The sample holds 600,000 to 700,000 distinct CDR3 sequences; approximately 17% are singletons and the top ten take 1.1%. This clonotype was found many times. Looked up from germline, CDR1 is DFQATT and CDR2 is SNEGSKA (reference sequence). The length of the CDR3 is 15 residues. The V gene lost 6 bases and the J gene lost 3 bases, with 20 bases spanning the gap.

This chain links TRBV20-1 with TRBJ1-1; possibly TRBD1 for D (6 bases). The sequencing used PBMCs from the stem cell graft donor, collected from the stem cell graft. The sequence was obtained from a human donor who donated a stem cell graft to a child with acute myeloid leukemia. For the CDR3, the DNA is TGCAGTGCGATCAGGGGTCTCATTTTGGACACTGAAGCTTTCTTT. Amino acid sequence: CSAIRGLILDTEAFF.